The 8 T cell receptor beta chains reported below all come from one sample, sequenced in a study of CD8 T cells in ankylosing spondylitis. No antigen is known for these receptors. General study points: A TCR beta motif made of 7 to 9 highly homologous variants seemed typical of ankylosing spondylitis blood.

MiXCR, run by TCRdb on the 5' RACE reads, gives a single entry per CDR3 protein. Of approximately 540,000 distinct CDR3 sequences in the sample, approximately 11% were seen once. The sample comprised blood, either unsorted or a sorted T cell fraction (not recorded which). These receptors were taken from a male donor with ankylosing spondylitis.

The chain combines TRBV10-3 with TRBJ2-2; 7 bases line up with TRBD1. V lost 2 bases and J lost 0; bases outside the gene matches: 6. Germline CDR1 reads ENHRY; CDR2 reads SYGVKD. The CDR3 consists of 17 residues. CDR3 bases: TGTGCCATCAGTGAGGTTTGGACAGGACCGAACACCGGGGAGCTGTTTTTT. Amino acid sequence: CAISEVWTGPNTGELFF.

The rearrangement links TRBV20-1 to TRBJ1-2, with D unresolved. The V end was cut by 1 base, the J end by 0 bases, with 6 bases between. The CDR3 totals 13 residues. The V gene's germline CDR1 is DFQATT and CDR2 SNEGSKA (reference sequence). The CDR3 nucleotides read TGCAGTGCTAGAGGCACGACTAACTATGGCTACACCTTC. Translated: CSARGTTNYGYTF.

The chain has TRBV20-1 and TRBJ2-1; D gene uncertain. Germline V gene data show CDR1 as DFQATT and CDR2 as SNEGSKA (reference sequence). CDR3 length: 15 residues. Trimming removed 6 bases from V and 6 bases from J, with 21 bases in between. This CDR3 reads CSANPWTVSVNEQFF. The CDR3 nucleotides are TGCAGTGCGAACCCTTGGACGGTAAGCGTCAATGAGCAGTTCTTC.

The chain carries TRBV20-1 and TRBJ2-2; no definite D call. Germline V gene lookup returns CDR1 DFQATT and CDR2 SNEGSKA (reference sequence). V lost 4 bases, J lost 5 bases, and 14 bases lay in between. This CDR3 spans 14 amino acids. Here the CDR3 reads CSANTRLGTGELFF. The CDR3 DNA follows: TGCAGTGCTAACACGCGTTTAGGGACCGGGGAGCTGTTTTTT.

This clonotype was picked up many times. The chain employs TRBV11-2 and TRBJ2-1, with 7 bases lining up with TRBD2. Losses at the gene ends were 1 base for V and 8 bases for J; bases not matched to a gene: 5. There are 14 residues in the CDR3. The germline CDR1 and CDR2 sequences are SGHAT and FQNNGV. The CDR3 DNA follows: TGTGCCAGCAGCTTAGTTGGACTAGTGTATGAGCAGTTCTTC. Protein: CASSLVGLVYEQFF.

This clonotype appeared many times. V gene TRBV7-9 combines with J gene TRBJ2-2; no clear D gene. There are 15 residues in the CDR3. The germline CDR1 and CDR2 sequences are SEHNR and FQNEAQ (reference sequence). The V gene lost 10 bases and the J gene lost 1 base, with 16 bases spanning the gap. This CDR3 is CATRPGQVNTGELFF. Here the CDR3 DNA reads TGTGCCACCCGGCCCGGGCAAGTGAACACCGGGGAGCTGTTTTTT.

This clonotype was found a few times. This rearrangement joins TRBV6-1 to TRBJ2-2, with 9 bases lining up with TRBD1. With V trimmed by 3 bases and J by 3 bases, 2 bases remained unmatched. CDR3 length: 15 amino acids. Germline values: CDR1 MNHNS, CDR2 SASEGT. CDR3 in amino acids: CASSEGQGYTGELFF. CDR3 sequence (DNA): TGTGCCAGCAGTGAGGGACAGGGCTACACCGGGGAGCTGTTTTTT.

This clonotype was seen a handful of times. This chain connects TRBV6-1 to TRBJ2-1; no reliable D call. Between the trimmed V and J ends, which lost 7 bases and 0 bases, there was a span of 13 bases. The CDR3 runs 15 residues. Germline CDR1 and CDR2: MNHNS and SASEGT. CDR3 region: CASTLRLSSYNEQFF. DNA for the CDR3: TGTGCCAGCACCCTCAGATTGAGCTCCTACAATGAGCAGTTCTTC.